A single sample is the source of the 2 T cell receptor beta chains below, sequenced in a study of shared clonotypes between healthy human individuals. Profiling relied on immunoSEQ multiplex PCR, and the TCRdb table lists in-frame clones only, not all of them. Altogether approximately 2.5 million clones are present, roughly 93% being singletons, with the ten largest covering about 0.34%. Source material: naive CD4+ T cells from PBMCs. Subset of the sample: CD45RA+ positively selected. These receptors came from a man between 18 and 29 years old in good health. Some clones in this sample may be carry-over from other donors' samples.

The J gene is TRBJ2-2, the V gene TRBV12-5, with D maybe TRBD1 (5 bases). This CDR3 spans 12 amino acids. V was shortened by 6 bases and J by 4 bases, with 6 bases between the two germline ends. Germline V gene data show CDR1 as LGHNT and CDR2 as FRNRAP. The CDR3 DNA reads TGTGCTAGTGGGGACATCACCGGGGAGCTGTTTTTT. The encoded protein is CASGDITGELFF.

CDR3 amino acids: CASGGYFENTGELFF. In DNA form, the CDR3 reads TGTGCCAGCGGAGGGTATTTCGAGAACACCGGGGAGCTGTTTTTT. This chain joins TRBV2 and TRBJ2-2; D might be TRBD2 (6 bases). V was clipped by 8 bases and J by 1 base, with 14 bases between them. Germline CDR1 SNHLY, CDR2 FYNNEI. The length of the CDR3 is 15 residues.